The 7 T cell receptor beta chains presented below share a single source sample, sequenced in a study of Graves' ophthalmopathy and Graves' hyperthyroidism. TCR beta CDR3 regions were amplified from RNA transcripts. The workflow started with a first-round RT-PCR run with HTBI primers and then moved on to a second-round multiplex PCR. TCRdb re-called the multiplex PCR reads with MiXCR, one entry per CDR3 protein. Of 600,000 to 650,000 distinct CDR3 sequences detected, around a fifth appear once; the ten largest clones hold roughly 6.9%. The sample was peripheral blood. These receptor sequences come from a woman aged 18-29 years with stable Graves' hyperthyroidism. Some clones in this sample may be carry-over from other donors' samples.

This clonotype has a count of ten or more. V is TRBV12-3 or TRBV12-4 and J is TRBJ1-5; no clear D gene. The CDR3 extends over 15 amino acids. V gave up 1 base and J gave up 1 base, with 8 bases separating them. CDR3 DNA sequence: TGTGCCAGCAGTTTAGGCGACTACAGCAATCAGCCCCAGCATTTT. Its protein product is CASSLGDYSNQPQHF.

This clonotype was observed at least ten times. J is TRBJ1-5 and V is TRBV20-1; 11 nucleotides agree with TRBD1. This CDR3 comprises 13 residues. Trimming cost V 6 bases and J 5 bases; bases outside gene matches: 3. Germline CDR1 is DFQATT and CDR2 is SNEGSKA (reference sequence). The CDR3 region is CSAGGQGDQPQHF. The CDR3 nucleotides read TGCAGTGCGGGGGGACAGGGGGATCAGCCCCAGCATTTT.

In nucleotides, the CDR3 is TGTGCCAGCAGTTACTCGAAACACTCGAGGACTGAAGCTTTCTTT. This encodes CASSYSKHSRTEAFF. The gene calls are TRBV6-5 and TRBJ1-1, with unresolved D. The CDR3 contains 15 residues. Germline V gene sequence: CDR1 MNHEY, CDR2 SVGAGI. Between the trimmed V and J ends, which lost 0 bases and 5 bases, there was a span of 13 bases.

There are many counts of this clonotype. The genes are TRBV29-1 and TRBJ2-5; the D gene is possibly TRBD1 (6 bases). V shed 0 bases and J shed 1 base, with 12 bases lying between them. The CDR3 length is 15 residues. Looked up from germline, CDR1 is SQVTM and CDR2 is ANQGSEA. CDR3: CSVEDATGFQETQYF. The CDR3 DNA sequence: TGCAGCGTTGAAGATGCGACAGGCTTCCAAGAGACCCAGTACTTC.

This clonotype was picked up many times. At one end the junction does not follow the germline gene, possibly because of a read error. The chain links TRBV28 to TRBJ2-4, with D uncertain. The CDR3 length is 13 residues. Germline lookup yields CDR1 MDHEN and CDR2 SYDVKM. The DNA of the CDR3 is TGTGCCAGCAGTTTTGGACCGAGGAACATTAAGTACTTC. Translated, it gives CASSFGPRNIKYF. The entire variable domain, with the rest obtained from reference TRBV28 and TRBJ2-4, is as follows: DVKVTQSSRYLVKRTGEKVFLECVQDMDHENMFWYRQDPGLGLRLIYFSYDVKMKEKGDIPEGYSVSREKKERFSLILESASTNQTSMYLCASSFGPRNIKYFGAGTRLSVL.

This clonotype was counted ten times or more. A much bigger clone sits one base away, suggesting this may be a read error. The J gene is TRBJ2-7, the V gene TRBV6-1; maybe TRBD1 (6 bases). V was pared by 4 bases and J by 7 bases, with 17 bases between. The CDR3 loop spans 14 amino acids. Germline assignment: CDR1 MNHNS and CDR2 SASEGT. Written as DNA, the CDR3 is TGTGCCAGCAGTGGAGATGAAGCGAGGGGGGAGCAGTACTTC. This codes for CASSGDEARGEQYF.

This clonotype was seen a few times. The chain is built from TRBV6-2 or TRBV6-3 and TRBJ2-7; D may be TRBD1 (5 bases). The CDR3 is 17 residues long. Trimming removed 2 bases at V and 5 bases at J, with 22 bases between. Per the germline V gene, CDR1 is MNHEY and CDR2 is SVGEGT. The CDR3 nucleotides are TGTGCCAGCAGTTACCACATGCTGACAGACCGGGTGGACGAGCAGTACTTC. Its protein is CASSYHMLTDRVDEQYF.